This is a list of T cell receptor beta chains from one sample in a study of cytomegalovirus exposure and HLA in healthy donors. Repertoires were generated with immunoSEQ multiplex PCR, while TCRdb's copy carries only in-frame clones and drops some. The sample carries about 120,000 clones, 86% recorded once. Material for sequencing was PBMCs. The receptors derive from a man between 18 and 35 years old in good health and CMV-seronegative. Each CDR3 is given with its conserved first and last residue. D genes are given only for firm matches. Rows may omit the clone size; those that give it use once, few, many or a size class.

TGCGCCACCCGAGCGGCCGGGGGGGACGAGCAGTACTTC CATRAAGGDEQYF TRBJ2-7 TRBV5-1 . TRBD2
TGTGCCAGCAGTTTCGGAGGGGGCCGTGAAGCTTTCTTT CASSFGGGREAFF TRBJ1-1 TRBV28 . TRBD1
TGTGCCTGGAGTGTATCGGGGTCCTCTGAAAAACTGTTTTTT CAWSVSGSSEKLFF TRBJ1-4 TRBV30 . .
TGTGCCAGCAGCTTCGACAGGACAGATACGCAGTATTTT CASSFDRTDTQYF TRBJ2-3 TRBV5-4 . .
TGTGCCAGCAGTCGCGGGGGGGACGAGCAGTACTTC CASSRGGDEQYF TRBJ2-7 TRBV6-1 . TRBD2
TGTGCCAGCAGCTTGGGCGCCTCCTACGAGCAGTACTTC CASSLGASYEQYF TRBJ2-7 TRBV5-6 few .
TGCGCCAGCAGCCTAGGAGCCGGGACAGGGCATGGCTACACCTTC CASSLGAGTGHGYTF TRBJ1-2 TRBV5-1 . TRBD1
TGTGCCAGCAGCCAAGTCCGGACAAGCTACGAGCAGTACTTC CASSQVRTSYEQYF TRBJ2-7 TRBV5-4 . .
TGTGCCAGCAGCGAGACAGGTCTTGGAAACACCATATATTTT CASSETGLGNTIYF TRBJ1-3 TRBV7-9 . .
TGCAGCGTTACCCTAGCGGGATTACTCGAGCAGTACTTC CSVTLAGLLEQYF TRBJ2-7 TRBV29-1 . TRBD2
TGTGCCAGCAGGCCGGGACAGGGGATTGGGTCTACGTACTTC CASRPGQGIGSTYF TRBJ2-5 TRBV27 . TRBD1
TGCGCCAGCAGCTTGGACAGGGGACACTATGGCTACACCTTC CASSLDRGHYGYTF TRBJ1-2 TRBV5-1 . TRBD1
TGTGCCAGCAGCTTGGGGAACAGCGGGGACTACGAGCAGTACTTC CASSLGNSGDYEQYF TRBJ2-7 TRBV7-9 . TRBD2
TGTGCCAGCAGTGAAGTTAGGACAGGGGGGACCTTC CASSEVRTGGTF TRBJ1-2 TRBV2 . TRBD1
TGTGCCAGCAGCTTCCTGACTAGCGGAAACCAAGAGACCCAGTACTTC CASSFLTSGNQETQYF TRBJ2-5 TRBV5-6 once TRBD2
TGTGCCAGTAGACGGGGGGAGGCTGGCTACACCTTC CASRRGEAGYTF TRBJ1-2 TRBV19 few .
TGCAGCGCTCGGACAGGCCGGGAGTACACTGAAGCTTTCTTT CSARTGREYTEAFF TRBJ1-1 TRBV29-1 . TRBD1
TGTGCCAGTCGACAGAAGTCCACCTACGAGCAGTACTTC CASRQKSTYEQYF TRBJ2-7 TRBV19 . .
TGTGCCAGCAGCGTAGACAAGGGGGGGACTGAAGCTTTCTTT CASSVDKGGTEAFF TRBJ1-1 TRBV6-6 . .
TGTGCCACCAGCAGAGATCGTATCGGGGATGAGCAGTTCTTC CATSRDRIGDEQFF TRBJ2-1 TRBV15 . .
TGTGCCACCAGCAGAGTGCTCCAGGGGGGTGAAAAACTGTTTTTT CATSRVLQGGEKLFF TRBJ1-4 TRBV15 . TRBD1
TGTGCCAGCAGCTTAGCGGGGCAGGGGACCTACGAGCAGTACTTC CASSLAGQGTYEQYF TRBJ2-7 TRBV7-9 . .
TGTGCCAGCAGTTTAAGTTTTGCGGGGGGCATCCGGAATGAGCAGTTCTTC CASSLSFAGGIRNEQFF TRBJ2-1 TRBV27 . TRBD2
TGTGCCTGGAGCCCAGGAACTGCTGGGGCCAACGTCCTGACTTTC CAWSPGTAGANVLTF TRBJ2-6 TRBV30 . .
TGTGCCAGCAGCGAACAGGGGGAAGGCGAGCAGTACTTC CASSEQGEGEQYF TRBJ2-7 TRBV28 . TRBD1
TGTGCCTGGAGTGTACCCCCCCCTGGACACCACTATGGCTACACCTTC CAWSVPPPGHHYGYTF TRBJ1-2 TRBV30 . .
TGTGCCAGCCCAAGTCGGAGTTGGGACATTCAGTACTTC CASPSRSWDIQYF TRBJ2-4 TRBV25-1 . .
TGTGCCAGCAGCGCGAGAGGGAACGGAGAGACCCAGTACTTC CASSARGNGETQYF TRBJ2-5 TRBV9 . .
TGTGCCAGCGGGTTACAGGGGAATCAGCCCCAGCATTTT CASGLQGNQPQHF TRBJ1-5 TRBV27 few TRBD1
TGCGCCAGCAGCTTTGGACTAGCGGGGGGGAGCTCCTACAATGAGCAGTTCTTC CASSFGLAGGSSYNEQFF TRBJ2-1 TRBV5-1 . TRBD2
TGTGCCAGCAGGAAAACGACTAGCGGGTACAATGAGCAGTTCTTC CASRKTTSGYNEQFF TRBJ2-1 TRBV4-2 . TRBD2
TGTGCCAGCAGCTTAAGTCAGGACTACGAGCAGTACTTC CASSLSQDYEQYF TRBJ2-7 TRBV7-9 . .
TGTGCCAGCAGCTCACAGGGCCAAATCGCTGGAAACACCATATATTTT CASSSQGQIAGNTIYF TRBJ1-3 TRBV5-4 once .
TGTGCCAGCAGTTTTAGACAGGTCAGCAATCAGCCCCAGCATTTT CASSFRQVSNQPQHF TRBJ1-5 TRBV2 . .
TGTGCCAGCAGCTCCAGACAGGGAACGACTCAGTACTTC CASSSRQGTTQYF TRBJ2-7 TRBV5-6 . TRBD1
TGTGCCAGCAGCTCCCCCGAGCGAGCCTACGAGCAGTACTTC CASSSPERAYEQYF TRBJ2-7 TRBV7-9 . .
TGCAGCGTTCGAGACTCAGGCAATCAGCCCCAGCATTTT CSVRDSGNQPQHF TRBJ1-5 TRBV29-1 . .
TGTGCCAGCACCAGCAGGGTGGATTCACCCCTCCACTTT CASTSRVDSPLHF TRBJ1-6 TRBV5-5 once .
TGCGCCAGCAGCTTGTGGATAGGCGGGTACGAGCAGTACTTC CASSLWIGGYEQYF TRBJ2-7 TRBV5-1 . .
TGCAGCGTTGCCGGGGGGAGGACTACTAGCACAGATACGCAGTATTTT CSVAGGRTTSTDTQYF TRBJ2-3 TRBV29-1 . TRBD2
TGTGCCAGCAGCGATGACAGGGGTGGGAGGGAAGCTTTCTTT CASSDDRGGREAFF TRBJ1-1 TRBV5-6 . TRBD1
TGTGCCAGCAGCGGACAGGGCACCTACAATGAGCAGTTCTTC CASSGQGTYNEQFF TRBJ2-1 TRBV2 . TRBD1
TGTGCCAGCAGCGTAGCTTTGAATGAGCAGTTCTTC CASSVALNEQFF TRBJ2-1 TRBV9 . .
TGTGCCAGCAGTTGGCGGTCTCAAGAGACCCAGTACTTC CASSWRSQETQYF TRBJ2-5 TRBV27 . .
TGTGCCAGCAGCTTAACCAACGGACAGGGGAACGGGCCCCAGCATTTT CASSLTNGQGNGPQHF TRBJ1-5 TRBV7-8 . TRBD1
TGTGCCACCGCGGGGGCGGGAGGATACATCTCCTACAATGAGCAGTTCTTC CATAGAGGYISYNEQFF TRBJ2-1 TRBV19 once TRBD2
TGTGCCAGTAGTATAGCCCAGGGGGGCCAAGAGACCCAGTACTTC CASSIAQGGQETQYF TRBJ2-5 TRBV19 . .
TGCGCCAGCAGCGGCGGACTAGCGGGGCTTGAGCAGTTCTTC CASSGGLAGLEQFF TRBJ2-1 TRBV5-1 . TRBD2